These T cell receptor beta chains were read from a single sample in a study of PD-1 blockade in classical Hodgkin lymphoma. The repertoire was sequenced with immunoSEQ multiplex PCR; TCRdb's copy has only in-frame clones and lacks some. The sample contains about 89,000 clones, just over 90% of which appear only once. The source material was peripheral blood mononuclear cells (PBMCs), sampled before the fourth cycle of nivolumab. These receptors all stem from a human donor with classical Hodgkin lymphoma. CDR3s include the opening cysteine and the closing phenylalanine or tryptophan. The D gene is left open where the match is weak. Clone size is given for some rows only: seen once, a few or many times, or a class if the clone is expanded.

d_call: NA; v_call: TRBV5-4; j_call: TRBJ1-4; clone_size: NA; cdr3_length: 12; cdr3_aa: CASSLGSEKLFF; cdr3_nt: TGTGCCAGCAGCCTAGGGAGCGAAAAACTGTTTTTT
d_call: NA; v_call: TRBV9; j_call: TRBJ2-3; clone_size: NA; cdr3_length: 14; cdr3_aa: CASSVSQSTDTQYF; cdr3_nt: TGTGCCAGCAGCGTAAGTCAGAGCACAGATACGCAGTATTTT
d_call: NA; v_call: TRBV27; j_call: TRBJ2-3; clone_size: NA; cdr3_length: 13; cdr3_aa: CASSITSTDTQYF; cdr3_nt: TGTGCCAGCAGTATAACTAGCACAGATACGCAGTATTTT
d_call: NA; v_call: TRBV11-2; j_call: TRBJ1-1; clone_size: NA; cdr3_length: 16; cdr3_aa: CASSLDGERMNTEAFF; cdr3_nt: TGTGCCAGCAGCTTAGACGGGGAGAGGATGAACACTGAAGCTTTCTTT
d_call: NA; v_call: TRBV6-1; j_call: TRBJ2-3; clone_size: NA; cdr3_length: 14; cdr3_aa: CASSHLTGPDTQYF; cdr3_nt: TGTGCCAGCAGCCACCTGACAGGCCCGGATACGCAGTATTTT
d_call: NA; v_call: TRBV2; j_call: TRBJ1-1; clone_size: NA; cdr3_length: 14; cdr3_aa: CASSGLDWNTEAFF; cdr3_nt: TGTGCCAGCAGTGGGTTGGACTGGAACACTGAAGCTTTCTTT
d_call: TRBD1; v_call: TRBV5-1; j_call: TRBJ2-7; clone_size: NA; cdr3_length: 14; cdr3_aa: CASSGGTGPYEQYF; cdr3_nt: TGCGCCAGCAGCGGCGGGACAGGCCCCTACGAGCAGTACTTC
d_call: TRBD2; v_call: TRBV6-5; j_call: TRBJ2-3; clone_size: NA; cdr3_length: 15; cdr3_aa: CASSYAAGGADTQYF; cdr3_nt: TGTGCCAGCAGTTACGCAGCGGGGGGAGCAGATACGCAGTATTTT
d_call: NA; v_call: TRBV11-2; j_call: TRBJ2-3; clone_size: NA; cdr3_length: 17; cdr3_aa: CASSFPRAGANTDTQYF; cdr3_nt: TGTGCCAGCAGCTTTCCCCGGGCGGGGGCCAACACAGATACGCAGTATTTT
d_call: TRBD1; v_call: TRBV6-1; j_call: TRBJ2-3; clone_size: NA; cdr3_length: 14; cdr3_aa: CASSLGTGTDTQYF; cdr3_nt: TGTGCCAGCAGTCTAGGGACAGGCACAGATACGCAGTATTTT
d_call: TRBD2; v_call: TRBV6-1; j_call: TRBJ2-7; clone_size: NA; cdr3_length: 16; cdr3_aa: CASSETTSGGTDEQYF; cdr3_nt: TGTGCCAGCAGTGAAACGACCAGCGGGGGGACCGACGAGCAGTACTTC
d_call: NA; v_call: TRBV12-5; j_call: TRBJ2-1; clone_size: once; cdr3_length: 12; cdr3_aa: CASRLLYNEQFF; cdr3_nt: TGTGCTAGCCGACTTCTCTACAATGAGCAGTTCTTC
d_call: NA; v_call: TRBV5-1; j_call: TRBJ2-7; clone_size: NA; cdr3_length: 15; cdr3_aa: CASSLWGADSYEQYF; cdr3_nt: TGCGCCAGCAGCCTCTGGGGGGCGGATTCCTACGAGCAGTACTTC
d_call: NA; v_call: TRBV7-6; j_call: TRBJ2-3; clone_size: once; cdr3_length: 16; cdr3_aa: CASSLHSRVSTDTQYF; cdr3_nt: TGTGCCAGCAGCCTACATTCCAGGGTCAGCACAGATACGCAGTATTTT
d_call: TRBD2; v_call: TRBV7-2; j_call: TRBJ2-3; clone_size: once; cdr3_length: 16; cdr3_aa: CASSRRLAALTDTQYF; cdr3_nt: TGTGCCAGCAGCCGGCGACTAGCGGCACTCACAGATACGCAGTATTTT
d_call: NA; v_call: TRBV19; j_call: TRBJ2-7; clone_size: NA; cdr3_length: 16; cdr3_aa: CASSDLAGGTSYEQYF; cdr3_nt: TGTGCCAGTAGTGACCTCGCAGGAGGGACCTCCTACGAGCAGTACTTC
d_call: TRBD1; v_call: TRBV19; j_call: TRBJ2-3; clone_size: NA; cdr3_length: 15; cdr3_aa: CASSPDREVADTQYF; cdr3_nt: TGTGCCAGTAGTCCGGACAGGGAGGTAGCAGATACGCAGTATTTT
d_call: NA; v_call: TRBV14; j_call: TRBJ1-1; clone_size: NA; cdr3_length: 18; cdr3_aa: CASSQTDQTNFMNTEAFF; cdr3_nt: TGTGCCAGCAGCCAAACGGATCAGACTAACTTCATGAACACTGAAGCTTTCTTT
d_call: NA; v_call: TRBV5-1; j_call: TRBJ1-4; clone_size: NA; cdr3_length: 15; cdr3_aa: CASSPLDATNEKLFF; cdr3_nt: TGCGCCAGCAGCCCCCTGGACGCAACTAATGAAAAACTGTTTTTT
d_call: NA; v_call: TRBV19; j_call: TRBJ2-1; clone_size: NA; cdr3_length: 17; cdr3_aa: CASSAFRGRGIYNEQFF; cdr3_nt: TGTGCCAGTAGTGCCTTTCGGGGCAGGGGTATTTACAATGAGCAGTTCTTC
d_call: NA; v_call: TRBV4-3; j_call: TRBJ2-3; clone_size: NA; cdr3_length: 16; cdr3_aa: CASSRTWGSSTDTQYF; cdr3_nt: TGCGCCAGCAGCCGAACCTGGGGGTCTAGCACAGATACGCAGTATTTT
d_call: TRBD1; v_call: TRBV9; j_call: TRBJ2-4; clone_size: NA; cdr3_length: 15; cdr3_aa: CASSPRTGSKNIQYF; cdr3_nt: TGTGCCAGCAGCCCCCGGACAGGTAGCAAAAACATTCAGTACTTC
d_call: NA; v_call: TRBV7-8; j_call: TRBJ1-5; clone_size: NA; cdr3_length: 13; cdr3_aa: CASSLDGNQPQHF; cdr3_nt: TGTGCCAGCAGCTTAGATGGCAATCAGCCCCAGCATTTT
d_call: NA; v_call: TRBV5-6; j_call: TRBJ2-7; clone_size: NA; cdr3_length: 14; cdr3_aa: CASSSGGASYEQYF; cdr3_nt: TGTGCCAGCAGCTCAGGGGGGGCCTCCTACGAGCAGTACTTC
d_call: NA; v_call: TRBV27; j_call: TRBJ2-7; clone_size: once; cdr3_length: 13; cdr3_aa: CASSLSGAYEQYF; cdr3_nt: TGTGCCAGCAGTTTAAGCGGAGCCTACGAGCAGTACTTC
d_call: NA; v_call: TRBV9; j_call: TRBJ1-1; clone_size: once; cdr3_length: 13; cdr3_aa: CASSVSQNTEAFF; cdr3_nt: TGTGCCAGCAGCGTGTCCCAGAACACTGAAGCTTTCTTT
d_call: NA; v_call: TRBV5-6; j_call: TRBJ2-3; clone_size: NA; cdr3_length: 16; cdr3_aa: CASSLDLGPSTDTQYF; cdr3_nt: TGTGCCAGCAGCTTGGATCTGGGACCGAGCACAGATACGCAGTATTTT
d_call: NA; v_call: TRBV5-4; j_call: TRBJ2-1; clone_size: NA; cdr3_length: 16; cdr3_aa: CASSLGPRDLYNEQFF; cdr3_nt: TGTGCCAGCAGCTTGGGTCCCCGGGACCTCTACAATGAGCAGTTCTTC
d_call: NA; v_call: TRBV14; j_call: TRBJ2-7; clone_size: NA; cdr3_length: 15; cdr3_aa: CASSQDLRGVHEQYF; cdr3_nt: TGTGCCAGCAGCCAAGACCTGAGAGGGGTCCACGAGCAGTACTTC
d_call: NA; v_call: TRBV19; j_call: TRBJ2-7; clone_size: NA; cdr3_length: 14; cdr3_aa: CASSIVEGAYEQYF; cdr3_nt: TGTGCCAGTAGTATAGTGGAAGGCGCCTACGAGCAGTACTTC
d_call: NA; v_call: TRBV6-1; j_call: TRBJ1-1; clone_size: NA; cdr3_length: 15; cdr3_aa: CASSEALGGNTEAFF; cdr3_nt: TGTGCCAGCAGTGAAGCGCTTGGGGGAAACACTGAAGCTTTCTTT